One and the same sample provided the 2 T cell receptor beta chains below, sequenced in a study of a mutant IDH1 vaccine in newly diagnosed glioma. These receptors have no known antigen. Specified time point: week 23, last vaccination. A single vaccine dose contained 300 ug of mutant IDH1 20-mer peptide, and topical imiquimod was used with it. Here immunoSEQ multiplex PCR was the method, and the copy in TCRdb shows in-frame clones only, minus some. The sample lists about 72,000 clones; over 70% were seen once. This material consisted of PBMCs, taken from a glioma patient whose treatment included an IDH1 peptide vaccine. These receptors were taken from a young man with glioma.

The CDR3: CASTRGSMNTEAFF. The DNA for the CDR3 is TGTGCCAGTACCCGGGGCTCGATGAACACTGAAGCTTTCTTT. The rearrangement uses TRBV19 and TRBJ1-1, with D possibly matching TRBD1 (5 bases). The V end lost 7 bases, the J end lost 0 bases, and 12 bases lay between the germline ends. Germline CDR1 is LNHDA and CDR2 is SQIVND (reference sequence). The CDR3 has 14 residues.

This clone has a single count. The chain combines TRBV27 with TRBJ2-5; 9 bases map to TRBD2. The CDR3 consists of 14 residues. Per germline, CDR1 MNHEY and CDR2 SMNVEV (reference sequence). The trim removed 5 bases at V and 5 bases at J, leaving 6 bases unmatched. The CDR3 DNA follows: TGTGCCAGCAGTCGAGCGGGAGGACGGGAGACCCAGTACTTC. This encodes CASSRAGGRETQYF.